This TCR beta chain was captured in a study of T cell responses to AZD1222 COVID-19 vaccine. The study's findings and limits: Nearly half of spike-specific TCRs reportedly target variant regions that are unmutated in the B.1.351 and B.1.1.7 variants. The donor group comprised mostly white British people and more females; the analysis possibly underestimated clonal diversity. All repertoire sampling was performed exclusively after the peak T cell response. The span of vaccine-associated CD4 TCRs extended across spike, with dominance at 160-218 and 743-854.

As concerns this clone: What it recognizes is unknown.

Repertoires were generated with immunoSEQ multiplex PCR, while TCRdb's copy carries only in-frame clones and drops some. This sample yields some 130,000 clones, of which 92% are seen a single time; about 3.8% belongs to the top ten. V was pared by 2 bases and J by 5 bases, with 10 bases between. Germline CDR1 and CDR2: MRHNA and SNTAGT. The CDR3 covers 14 residues. The rearrangement links TRBV6-4 to TRBJ2-1; D is possibly TRBD2 (7 bases). The sequencing used peripheral blood, collected on day 0 of AZD1222 vaccination. The TCR was taken from an adult in good health. As DNA, the CDR3 is TGTGCCAGCAGTGACGGGAGGGGGGACAATGAGCAGTTCTTC. This encodes CASSDGRGDNEQFF.